The clone carrying this T cell receptor (beta chain) appeared a single time. As yet, its antigen is unknown. The data derive from a study of cytomegalovirus exposure and HLA in healthy donors. General study points: In a later analysis, the majority of CMV-associated beta chains seemingly showed HLA restriction. Available immune exposure information was restricted to CMV serostatus only. Common viral pathogens seemed to be connected with several of the most significant clusters, according to a later analysis. Later analysis demonstrated an association between a missense DCLRE1C variant and TCR beta V- and J-gene trimming.

Germline assignment: CDR1 SGHAT and CDR2 FQNNGV. The ends lost 5 bases at V and 4 bases at J; junction bases unmatched: 13. The CDR3 covers 17 residues. PCR amplification relied on 60 Vbeta primers (plus 13 Jbeta primers). Data came from immunoSEQ multiplex PCR; TCRdb stores just in-frame clones and leaves some out. The profile shows around 190,000 clones, roughly three quarters of them singletons. Sample: PBMCs. The sequence was obtained from a woman between 50 and 59 years old in good health and CMV-seronegative. The chain has TRBV11-2 and TRBJ1-1; 10 bases are shared with TRBD1. This CDR3 reads CASSLTELRDRGTEAFF. The CDR3 DNA is TGTGCCAGCAGCCTTACCGAGCTCAGGGACAGGGGCACTGAAGCTTTCTTT.